This T cell receptor (beta chain) derives from a study of T cell repertoires in ileal Crohn's disease. Study summary: Every patient was operated on for stricturing (61%) or penetrating (39%) complications.

Repertoires were generated with immunoSEQ multiplex PCR, while TCRdb's copy carries only in-frame clones and drops some. The repertoire has fewer than 5,000 clones, about 70% of them found once; the top ten carry 6.5% to 7.5%. Germline loops: CDR1 MGHDK, CDR2 SYGVNS. The length of the CDR3 is 14 residues. The V and J ends lost 3 bases and 7 bases, in that order; junction bases with no gene match: 2. J is TRBJ1-6 and V is TRBV25-1, with 8 bases that match TRBD1. Sequencing used ileal tissue. The clonotype was recovered from an adult with Crohn's disease. CDR3 sequence: CASSEDRANSPLHF. As DNA, the CDR3 is TGTGCCAGCAGTGAGGACAGGGCGAATTCACCCCTCCACTTT.